These 22 T cell receptor beta chains came from one sample sequenced in a study of sequential checkpoint blockade in melanoma. Only in-frame clones appear in the TCRdb table, and some are missing; sequencing was by immunoSEQ multiplex PCR. The data show 25,000 to 30,000 clones, about 72% seen once. The sample's treatment: randomized to nivolumab then ipilimumab (arm A) or the reverse (arm B). This material consisted of CD8+ T cells sorted from blood (inferred from file names), taken from a patient given nivolumab and ipilimumab in sequence. The receptors were gathered from a human donor with melanoma.

V is TRBV5-1 and J is TRBJ2-7, with D possibly matching TRBD1 (5 bases). V was shortened by 0 bases and J by 6 bases, with 13 bases between the two germline ends. CDR1 is SGHRS, CDR2 YFSETQ, per germline. The CDR3 spans 14 residues. CDR3 bases: TGCGCCAGCAGCTTGGACGGTAAGGGGCGCGAGCAGTACTTC. It yields the protein CASSLDGKGREQYF.

The genes are TRBV27 and TRBJ1-1; a possible D gene is TRBD1 (6 bases). V lost 5 bases and J lost 4, with 8 bases in between. Germline CDR1 and CDR2: MNHEY and SMNVEV (reference sequence). The CDR3 extends over 12 amino acids. The chain's CDR3 is CASSRGGTEAFF. The CDR3 DNA follows: TGTGCCAGCAGTCGAGGGGGCACTGAAGCTTTCTTT.

This chain links TRBV18 with TRBJ2-3; 7 positions match TRBD1. The CDR3 extends over 15 amino acids. Germline CDR1 is KGHSH and CDR2 is LQKENI. Trimming removed 2 bases from V and 4 bases from J; junction bases left unmatched: 6. This chain's CDR3 is CASSPDRVGPDTQYF. The CDR3 nucleotides read TGTGCCAGCTCACCAGACAGGGTGGGTCCAGATACGCAGTATTTT.

V usage is TRBV11-2 and J usage is TRBJ2-3, with TRBD1 as a possible D gene (6 bases). Trimming took off 1 base at V and 4 bases at J, with 15 bases between the two ends. Looked up from germline, CDR1 is SGHAT and CDR2 is FQNNGV. The CDR3 consists of 16 residues. The CDR3 sequence: CASSLAGGGSPDTQYF. The CDR3 nucleotides are TGTGCCAGCAGCTTAGCTGGTGGGGGCTCACCAGATACGCAGTATTTT.

J is TRBJ2-5 and V is TRBV27, with D perhaps matching TRBD1 (5 bases). Trimming stripped 3 bases from V and 1 base from J, with 9 bases between. Germline V CDR1 and CDR2: MNHEY, SMNVEV (reference sequence). The CDR3 has 14 residues. The CDR3 sequence is CASSFLDSQETQYF. The CDR3 DNA is TGTGCCAGCAGTTTTTTAGACAGCCAAGAGACCCAGTACTTC.

The chain carries TRBV27 and TRBJ1-4; D gene uncertain. CDR3 size: 13 residues. V lost 5 bases, J lost 4 bases, and 8 bases lay in between. Looked up from germline, CDR1 is MNHEY and CDR2 is SMNVEV (reference sequence). The CDR3: CASSIPGNEKLFF. CDR3 nucleotides: TGTGCCAGCAGTATCCCCGGTAATGAAAAACTGTTTTTT.

The chain recombines TRBV5-6 with TRBJ2-3; D is perhaps TRBD1 (5 bases). The V gene lost 0 bases and the J gene lost 0 bases, with 17 bases spanning the gap. This CDR3 contains 18 residues. Per germline, CDR1 SGHDT and CDR2 YYEEEE. This CDR3 reads CASSLARRQFMSTDTQYF. The CDR3 DNA reads as TGTGCCAGCAGCTTGGCCAGACGACAGTTCATGAGCACAGATACGCAGTATTTT. The whole variable domain, filled in from reference TRBV5-6 and TRBJ2-3, reads DAGVTQSPTHLIKTRGQQVTLRCSPKSGHDTVSWYQQALGQGPQFIFQYYEEEERQRGNFPDRFSGHQFPNYSSELNVNALLLGDSALYLCASSLARRQFMSTDTQYFGPGTRLTVL.

This chain uses TRBV11-2 with TRBJ2-7; 12 bases agree with TRBD2. Germline V CDR1 and CDR2: SGHAT, FQNNGV. V dropped 5 bases and J dropped 4; count of bases not matched to a gene: 6. The length of the CDR3 is 15 residues. The CDR3 coding sequence is TGTGCCAGCAGCCTGGGACTAGCGGGCCAATACGAGCAGTACTTC. Translation: CASSLGLAGQYEQYF. Drawing the rest from reference TRBV11-2 and TRBJ2-7, the complete variable domain is EAGVAQSPRYKIIEKRQSVAFWCNPISGHATLYWYQQILGQGPKLLIQFQNNGVVDDSQLPKDRFSAERLKGVDSTLKIQPAKLEDSAVYLCASSLGLAGQYEQYFGPGTRLTVT.

The rearrangement links TRBV11-2 to TRBJ2-3; D remains ambiguous. The CDR3 has 12 residues. V gave up 4 bases and J gave up 2 bases, with 4 bases separating them. Germline loops: CDR1 SGHAT, CDR2 FQNNGV. DNA for the CDR3: TGTGCCAGCAGCTCCTCCACAGATACGCAGTATTTT. As protein: CASSSSTDTQYF.

The chain has TRBV7-9 and TRBJ1-2; the D gene is possibly TRBD1 (5 bases). The CDR3 contains 15 residues. Deletions cut 5 bases from V and 4 bases from J, with 17 bases between. Per germline, CDR1 SEHNR and CDR2 FQNEAQ (reference sequence). CDR3 bases: TGTGCCAGCAGCCACCGGGGGAACTCCCTCTATGGCTACACCTTC. Protein product: CASSHRGNSLYGYTF.

This rearrangement joins TRBV4-1 to TRBJ2-5; a possible D gene is TRBD1 (5 bases). Trimming removed 0 bases from V and 2 bases from J, with 16 bases in between. The CDR3 covers 17 residues. Germline assignment: CDR1 MGHRA and CDR2 YSYEKL. The CDR3 nucleotides are TGCGCCAGCAGCCAAGACGTCGGCAGGGCCTCTCAAGAGACCCAGTACTTC. This translates into CASSQDVGRASQETQYF.

This clone is categorized as medium-sized. This chain uses TRBV4-1 with TRBJ2-7; possibly TRBD2 for D (5 bases). The CDR3 extends over 13 amino acids. Trimming removed 1 base from V and 3 bases from J, with 7 bases in between. Germline V gene lookup returns CDR1 MGHRA and CDR2 YSYEKL. CDR3 bases: TGCGCCAGCAGCCAAGCGAGGGACTACGAGCAGTACTTC. Translated: CASSQARDYEQYF.

This chain links TRBV7-8 with TRBJ1-4; TRBD1 might be the D (5 bases). The germline gives CDR1 SGHVS, CDR2 FQNEAQ. V lost 3 bases, J lost 6 bases, and 14 bases lay in between. This CDR3 region has 15 residues. The DNA for the CDR3 is TGTGCCAGCAGCTTTGGGGCGTCGAGCTATGAAAAACTGTTTTTT. The encoded protein is CASSFGASSYEKLFF.

The V gene is TRBV23-1, the J gene TRBJ2-7; TRBD1 might be the D (5 bases). TRBV23-1 is annotated as an ORF whose role is uncertain. The ends were cut back, 8 bases at V and 0 bases at J, with 14 bases in the middle. The CDR3 loop spans 14 amino acids. Here the CDR3 reads CASHPWQGSYEQYF. CDR3 DNA: TGCGCCAGCCACCCGTGGCAGGGCTCCTACGAGCAGTACTTC.

The chain recombines TRBV7-6 with TRBJ2-3, with 7 nucleotides matching TRBD2. The CDR3 sequence is 17 residues long. With 4 bases clipped from V and 2 bases from J, the junction kept 12 bases outside the gene matches. Germline-derived CDR1 and CDR2 are SGHVS and FNYEAQ. The CDR3 DNA follows: TGTGCCAGCAGCTATAGCGGTGGGGGGGGAGACACAGATACGCAGTATTTT. This encodes CASSYSGGGGDTDTQYF.

In this sample, this clone turned up a few times. Germline and junction disagree at one end, which may indicate a read error. J is TRBJ1-1 and V is TRBV4-1; possible D gene TRBD1, 6 bases. Germline V gene sequence: CDR1 MGHRA, CDR2 YSYEKL. This CDR3 spans 15 amino acids. The CDR3 DNA is TGTGCCAGCAGCCCCGCGGCACAGGGTAACACTGAAGCTTTCTTT. Encoded protein: CASSPAAQGNTEAFF.

The V gene is TRBV7-9, the J gene TRBJ2-7; 7 positions agree with TRBD2. V was clipped by 7 bases and J by 2 bases; unmatched bases: 2. Germline V CDR1 and CDR2: SEHNR, FQNEAQ (reference sequence). The length of the CDR3 is 12 residues. CDR3 DNA sequence: TGTGCCAGCACCGGGACTACCTACGAGCAGTACTTC. It translates to CASTGTTYEQYF.

The table lists this clone with a few counts. V usage is TRBV27 and J usage is TRBJ1-5; 8 bases align to TRBD1. The ends lost 2 bases at V and 4 bases at J; junction bases unmatched: 4. The germline V gene has CDR1 MNHEY and CDR2 SMNVEV (reference sequence). This CDR3 comprises 15 residues. The CDR3 is CASSLRQGNNQPQHF. CDR3 DNA: TGTGCCAGCAGTTTAAGACAGGGGAATAATCAGCCCCAGCATTTT.

The table lists this clone with a count of one. The V call is TRBV28, the J call TRBJ2-7, with TRBD2 matching over 7 bases. This CDR3 has 14 residues. The germline CDR1 and CDR2 sequences are MDHEN and SYDVKM. Trimming took 8 bases from V and 2 from J; bases not matched to a gene: 9. The CDR3 spells CASGEGPNPYEQYF. The CDR3 region has the DNA TGTGCCAGCGGGGAGGGGCCTAACCCCTACGAGCAGTACTTC.

The V call is TRBV15, the J call TRBJ2-3; TRBD2 might be the D (5 bases). The CDR3 is 13 residues long. Trimming left V 4 bases short and J 9 bases short, with 14 bases between. Germline CDR1 and CDR2: LNHNV and YYDKDF (reference sequence). The CDR3: CATSTRTESTQYF. The DNA for the CDR3 is TGTGCCACCAGCACCCGGACTGAATCAACGCAGTATTTT. The full variable domain, in which reference TRBV15 and TRBJ2-3 provide the parts outside the CDR3, is DAMVIQNPRYQVTQFGKPVTLSCSQTLNHNVMYWYQQKSSQAPKLLFHYYDKDFNNEADTPDNFQSRRPNTSFCFLDIRSPGLGDTAMYLCATSTRTESTQYFGPGTRLTVL.

The chain recombines TRBV7-9 with TRBJ2-5; 9 bases are shared with TRBD1. Per the germline V gene, CDR1 is SEHNR and CDR2 is FQNEAQ (reference sequence). Trimming cost V 5 bases and J 2 bases; bases outside gene matches: 3. The length of the CDR3 is 14 residues. The CDR3 DNA reads as TGTGCCAGCAGCCAGGGGACAGGGCAAGAGACCCAGTACTTC. Protein: CASSQGTGQETQYF.

The J gene is TRBJ2-6, the V gene TRBV28; no firm D call. Germline CDR1 and CDR2: MDHEN and SYDVKM. This CDR3 is 16 amino acids long. Trimming shortened V by 5 bases and J by 0 bases, and 11 bases separated the two germline ends. The CDR3 nucleotides read TGTGCCAGCAGTACCCCCAACATCTCTGGGGCCAACGTCCTGACTTTC. It translates to CASSTPNISGANVLTF.